This T cell receptor beta chain originates from a study of human T cells and chemical hapten exposure. General study points: Significantly more large CDR3 similarity clusters arose among expanded TCRs than among controls. Donors were affected by alopecia, so their immune reaction might vary from that of healthy individuals.

Library preparation tagged each individual cDNA molecule with a unique molecular identifier. From the RACE reads, TCRdb called clonotypes with MiXCR, one entry per CDR3 protein. There are about 84,000 distinct CDR3 sequences in the sample; 8.5% to 12% occur only once, and around 5% lies in the top ten. The time point was: patch test 2, 6 weeks after DPC sensitization. Treatment denoted: therapeutic diphenylcyclopropenone sensitization with weekly scalp DPC. Note on this clonotype: Its antigen remains unknown.

Source: whole blood, taken in connection with sensitization to the hapten diphenylcyclopropenone (DPC). This clonotype was obtained from a woman aged 45-65 years with alopecia areata. Some clones in this sample may be carry-over from other donors' samples.

The CDR3 spells CSAGDIYGYTF. CDR3 nucleotide sequence: TGCAGCGCTGGGGACATCTATGGCTACACCTTC. This sequence joins TRBV29-1 and TRBJ1-2; maybe TRBD1 (6 bases). CDR1 and CDR2 from the germline V gene are SQVTM and ANQGSEA. This CDR3 is built from 11 residues. With 7 bases removed from V and 4 bases from J, the gap between germline ends came to 10 bases.